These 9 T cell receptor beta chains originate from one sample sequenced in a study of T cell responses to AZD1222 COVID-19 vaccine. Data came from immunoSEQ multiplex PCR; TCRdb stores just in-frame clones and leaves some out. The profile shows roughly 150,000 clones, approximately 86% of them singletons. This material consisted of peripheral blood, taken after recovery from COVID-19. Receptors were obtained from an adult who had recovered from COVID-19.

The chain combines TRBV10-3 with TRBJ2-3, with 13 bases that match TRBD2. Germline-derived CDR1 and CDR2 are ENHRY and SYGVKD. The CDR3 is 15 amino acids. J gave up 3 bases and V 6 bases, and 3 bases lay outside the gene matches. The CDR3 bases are TGTGCCATCAGCTCGACTAGCGGGGGGACAGATACGCAGTATTTT. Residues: CAISSTSGGTDTQYF.

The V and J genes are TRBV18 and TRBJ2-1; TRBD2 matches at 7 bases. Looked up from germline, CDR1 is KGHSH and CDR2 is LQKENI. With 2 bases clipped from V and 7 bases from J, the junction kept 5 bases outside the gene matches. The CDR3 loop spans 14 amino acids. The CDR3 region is CASSPGLVGNEQFF. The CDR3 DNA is TGTGCCAGCTCACCAGGACTAGTTGGAAATGAGCAGTTCTTC.

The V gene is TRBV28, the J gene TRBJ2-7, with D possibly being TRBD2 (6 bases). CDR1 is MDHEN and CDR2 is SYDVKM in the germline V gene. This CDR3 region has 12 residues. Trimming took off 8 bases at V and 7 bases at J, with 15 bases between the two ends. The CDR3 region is CASGTGLGEQYF. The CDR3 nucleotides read TGTGCCAGCGGGACTGGGTTGGGAGAGCAGTACTTC.

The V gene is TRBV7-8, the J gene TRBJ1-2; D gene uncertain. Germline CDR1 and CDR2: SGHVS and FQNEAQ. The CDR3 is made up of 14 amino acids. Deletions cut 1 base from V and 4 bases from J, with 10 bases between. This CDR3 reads CASSLEAGSYGYTF. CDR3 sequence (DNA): TGTGCCAGCAGCTTAGAGGCCGGGAGCTATGGCTACACCTTC.

For the CDR3, the DNA is TGTGCCAGTAGTCCGTCGACGCGGTTAGCGGCGGGAAACACCATATATTTT. It yields the protein CASSPSTRLAAGNTIYF. The V call is TRBV19, the J call TRBJ1-3; D remains unclear. Trimming took 5 bases from V and 4 from J, leaving 21 bases between them. This CDR3 spans 17 amino acids. The germline gives CDR1 LNHDA, CDR2 SQIVND (reference sequence).

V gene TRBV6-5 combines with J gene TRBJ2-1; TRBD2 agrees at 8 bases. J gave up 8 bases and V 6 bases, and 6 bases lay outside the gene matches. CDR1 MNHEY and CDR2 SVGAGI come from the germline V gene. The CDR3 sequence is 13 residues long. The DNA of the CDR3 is TGTGCCAGCAGCGCCCCGGGAGGGTATGAGCAGTTCTTC. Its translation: CASSAPGGYEQFF.

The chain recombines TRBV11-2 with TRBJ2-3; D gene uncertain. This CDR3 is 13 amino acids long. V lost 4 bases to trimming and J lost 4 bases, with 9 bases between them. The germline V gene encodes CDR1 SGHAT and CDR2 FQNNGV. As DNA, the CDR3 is TGTGCCAGCAGCTCCGCTCCCGCAGATACGCAGTATTTT. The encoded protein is CASSSAPADTQYF.

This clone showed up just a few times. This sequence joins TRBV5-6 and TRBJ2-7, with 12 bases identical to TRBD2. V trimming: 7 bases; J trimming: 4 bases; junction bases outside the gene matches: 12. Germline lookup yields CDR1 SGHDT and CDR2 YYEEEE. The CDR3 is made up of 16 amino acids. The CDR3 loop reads CASSTSGLAGLYEQYF. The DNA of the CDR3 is TGTGCCAGCTCAACTTCCGGACTAGCGGGGCTGTACGAGCAGTACTTC. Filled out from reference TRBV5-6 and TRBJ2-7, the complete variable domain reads DAGVTQSPTHLIKTRGQQVTLRCSPKSGHDTVSWYQQALGQGPQFIFQYYEEEERQRGNFPDRFSGHQFPNYSSELNVNALLLGDSALYLCASSTSGLAGLYEQYFGPGTRLTVT.

The CDR3, as DNA: TGTGCCAGCAGGTCGGGGACTAGCAATCAGCCCCAGCATTTT. It translates to CASRSGTSNQPQHF. The rearrangement links TRBV27 to TRBJ1-5; D is perhaps TRBD1 (5 bases). The V and J ends lost 6 bases and 0 bases respectively, with 9 bases between them. The germline V gene encodes CDR1 MNHEY and CDR2 SMNVEV (reference sequence). The CDR3 has 14 residues.